This TCR beta chain is drawn from a study of blood T cell repertoires in COVID-19. Study in general: Whether acute or convalescent, the COVID-19 samples came from the United States, Italy and Spain. PBMCs, B-cell-depleted T cells, or T cells provided the cDNA or gDNA that made up the material.

Authors' analysis steps: Estimation of nucleated cell counts relied on the amplification of reference gene primers. TCRdb's copy holds only in-frame clones and misses some; the assay was immunoSEQ multiplex PCR. The DNA was the basis for D and trimming; V, J and clone size are from that table. The repertoire holds around 300,000 clones, with under 90% as singletons. Cohorts were determined from participant-reported clinical history. Sequencing was performed on PBMCs or T cells enriched from blood (not recorded which). This TCR was sampled from a woman between 40 and 50 years old who had recovered from COVID-19.

The CDR3 DNA follows: TGTGCCAGCAGTTACTCCGACAGGTCGAACACCGGGGAGCTGTTTTTT. It specifies CASSYSDRSNTGELFF. The chain is built from TRBV6-2 or TRBV6-3 and TRBJ2-2, with a possible D match to TRBD1 (6 bases). The length of the CDR3 is 16 residues. Trimming left V 0 bases short and J 0 bases short, with 8 bases between. Germline V gene data show CDR1 as MNHEY and CDR2 as SVGEGT.